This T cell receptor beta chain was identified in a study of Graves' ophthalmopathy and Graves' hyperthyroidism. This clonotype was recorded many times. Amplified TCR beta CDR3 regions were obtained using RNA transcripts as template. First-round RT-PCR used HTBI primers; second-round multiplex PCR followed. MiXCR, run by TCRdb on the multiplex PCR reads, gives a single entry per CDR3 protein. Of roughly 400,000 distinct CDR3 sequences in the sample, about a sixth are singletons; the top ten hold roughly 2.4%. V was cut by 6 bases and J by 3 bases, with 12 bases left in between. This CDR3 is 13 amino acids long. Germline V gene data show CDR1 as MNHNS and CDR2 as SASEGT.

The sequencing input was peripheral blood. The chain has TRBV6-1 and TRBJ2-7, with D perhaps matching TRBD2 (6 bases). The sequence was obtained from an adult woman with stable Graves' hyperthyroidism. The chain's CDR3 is CASRAGTLYEQYF. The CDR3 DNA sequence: TGTGCCAGCAGGGCGGGGACGCTCTACGAGCAGTACTTC.